This TCR beta chain comes out of a study of blood T cell repertoires in COVID-19 (dated by TCRdb to 2019 to 2021). Some background on the complete study: Collaborator samples came from the United States, Italy and Spain and covered acute and convalescent phases of COVID-19. The repertoires were released in a freely available public database intended as a resource for research on the immune response to SARS-CoV-2. The dataset comprised deeply sampled blood TCRbeta repertoires from subjects exposed to, actively infected with, or recovered from COVID-19. The samples were drawn from two sources: the first 160 participants of the ongoing ImmuneRACE study, and 1,200 or so subjects contributed by 6 global collaborators. The prospective study material was composed of cDNA or gDNA derived from T cells, B-cell-depleted T cells, or PBMCs. A de-identified subject ID, COVID-19 status, age in years and sex were almost always included in the sample metadata. Where available, HLA class I and class II types were taken from metadata supplied by the sample provider and were not determined by assay-based typing. Study-wide findings and limitations: The quantity of clinical and demographic metadata differed by source and by participant and was supplied without curation.

TCRbeta CDR3 regions were amplified from genomic DNA using the immunoSEQ Assay, a bias-controlled multiplex PCR. The paper's processing steps were these. The number of nucleated cells in each sample was estimated by amplification of reference gene primers within the assay. Sequence reads were collapsed and filtered to measure the absolute abundance of every unique TCRbeta CDR3 rearrangement. For each sample, productive Simpson clonality was calculated as the square root of Simpson's diversity index across productive rearrangements. In its TCRdb copy, this immuneACCESS table keeps in-frame sequences only and misses some clones. Where compared with another copy, unresolved V genes explain less than half of these, and the others have no known cause. V and J calls and clone size are copied from that table; D and trimming were computed from the DNA. A total of some 150,000 clones appear in this sample, over 80% of them only once. The ten top clones hold 2% to 2.5% of the sample.

The collaborating institutions used their own protocols to collect whole blood in K2EDTA tubes. For TCRbeta analysis, collaborators shipped samples as frozen whole blood, isolated PBMCs, or DNA extracted from either of those sample types. Of note for this clone: Its binding antigen is unknown. Base qualities were left out, and no much larger clone turns up one base away.

The sample was peripheral blood. The TCR was taken from a man aged 45-65 years with active COVID-19.

The DNA reads TGCAGCGTTGCGTTAGGGGCGAGCTCGAACACTGAAGCTTTCTTT. It codes for CSVALGASSNTEAFF. The sequence joins TRBV29-1 to TRBJ1-1; 5 matching bases give a weak D call of TRBD1. From the cysteine up to the phenylalanine, the CDR3 has a length of 15 residues. Only CDR3 DNA is held: 45 bases, read in frame from base 1. V loses 4 bases, J loses 1 base, and the germline ends lie 16 bases apart. The germline V gene supplies CDR1 SQVTM and CDR2 ANQGSEA.